A selection of T cell receptor beta chains follows, all from one sample in a study of T cell responses to AZD1222 COVID-19 vaccine. Sequencing used immunoSEQ multiplex PCR; TCRdb keeps in-frame clones, though not all of them. This table holds roughly 46,000 clones, around 88% found once. This sample comprised peripheral blood, obtained 28 days after the second AZD1222 dose. Source of these receptors: an adult who received the AZD1222 COVID-19 vaccine. CDR3s include the opening cysteine and the closing phenylalanine or tryptophan. A D gene is named only where the DNA matches it firmly. The size field is filled for only some rows; it gives once, few, many or a size class.

v_call,cdr3_length,d_call,j_call,clone_size,cdr3_nt,cdr3_aa
TRBV7-8,14,TRBD1,TRBJ2-7,NA,TGTGCCAGCAGCCCCCGACAGGGAGCGAGCGAGCAGTACTTC,CASSPRQGASEQYF
TRBV6-4,14,TRBD1,TRBJ1-1,NA,TGTGCCAGCAGGCCGGACAGGCTGAACACTGAAGCTTTCTTT,CASRPDRLNTEAFF
TRBV23-1,13,NA,TRBJ1-5,NA,TGCGCCAGCAGGGGAGCCGGGGATCAGCCCCAGCATTTT,CASRGAGDQPQHF
TRBV3-1/TRBV3-2,13,NA,TRBJ1-4,NA,TGTGCCAGCAGCCAAGCCGAGGGTGAAAAACTGTTTTTT,CASSQAEGEKLFF
TRBV7-6,13,TRBD1,TRBJ1-1,NA,TGTGCCACACACAGGGGGCTAGACACTGAAGCTTTCTTT,CATHRGLDTEAFF
TRBV5-1,16,NA,TRBJ2-3,NA,TGCGCCAGCAGCTTATTAGGGGGGCCGTCCACAGATACGCAGTATTTT,CASSLLGGPSTDTQYF
TRBV7-2,14,TRBD1,TRBJ1-1,NA,TGTGCCAGCAGCTACACAGGGGGGAACACTGAAGCTTTCTTT,CASSYTGGNTEAFF
TRBV2,16,NA,TRBJ1-1,NA,TGTGCCAGCACTCTACAGAGGGGCCCCGGGAACACTGAAGCTTTCTTT,CASTLQRGPGNTEAFF
TRBV9,16,NA,TRBJ2-5,NA,TGTGCCAGCAGCGTAGCGATCGGGGCAGGTCAAGAGACCCAGTACTTC,CASSVAIGAGQETQYF
TRBV9,16,NA,TRBJ1-3,NA,TGTGCCAGCGCCACCGGGGGGAGAAGGTCTGGAAACACCATATATTTT,CASATGGRRSGNTIYF
TRBV5-1,14,NA,TRBJ2-3,once,TGCGCCAGCAGCTTGTTAGTGAGCACAGATACGCAGTATTTT,CASSLLVSTDTQYF
TRBV9,16,TRBD1,TRBJ2-2,NA,TGTGCCAGCAGCCCCCGACAGGGGAAGGACACCGGGGAGCTGTTTTTT,CASSPRQGKDTGELFF
TRBV6-5,14,NA,TRBJ1-2,NA,TGTGCCAGCACCCTAAGGCAAGACGGCTATGGCTACACCTTC,CASTLRQDGYGYTF
TRBV5-1,14,NA,TRBJ1-4,once,TGCGCCAGCAGCCTGGGAGGGATGAATGAAAAACTGTTTTTT,CASSLGGMNEKLFF
TRBV7-5,14,NA,TRBJ1-2,NA,TGTGTCAGAAGGGGGAACAGGGCTAACTATGGCTACACCTTC,CVRRGNRANYGYTF
TRBV14,17,TRBD2,TRBJ2-5,NA,TGTGCCAGCAGCCTGGGGTCTAGCGGATCTAGCCAAGAGACCCAGTACTTC,CASSLGSSGSSQETQYF
TRBV7-4,18,NA,TRBJ1-5,once,TGTGCCAGCAGCTTAGGGTCCTCGACAGCCCATAGCAATCAGCCCCAGCATTTT,CASSLGSSTAHSNQPQHF
TRBV6-5,14,NA,TRBJ1-1,NA,TGTGCCACCCACTCCCTAACAGGGAACACTGAAGCTTTCTTT,CATHSLTGNTEAFF
TRBV27,15,TRBD1,TRBJ1-5,NA,TGTGCCAGCAGCCGGGACAGAATGAGCAATCAGCCCCAGCATTTT,CASSRDRMSNQPQHF
TRBV19,14,NA,TRBJ2-7,NA,TGTGCCAGTAGTATTATGGGAGGAACCTACGAGCAGTACTTC,CASSIMGGTYEQYF
TRBV5-1,18,TRBD2,TRBJ2-5,NA,TGCGCCAGCAGGAAGGGACTAGCGGGGATGTCCGCGAGGGAGACCCAGTACTTC,CASRKGLAGMSARETQYF
TRBV20-1,11,NA,TRBJ1-4,NA,TGCAGTGCTAGAGATGATGAAAAACTGTTTTTT,CSARDDEKLFF
TRBV21-1,16,NA,TRBJ2-7,NA,TGTGCCAGCAGTCCTCCCCCCGGGACTAGCGGGATACATCAGTACTTC,CASSPPPGTSGIHQYF
TRBV3-1/TRBV3-2,14,NA,TRBJ2-3,NA,TGTGCCAGCAGCATCCGGGACGGAAGAGATACGCAGTATTTT,CASSIRDGRDTQYF
TRBV19,13,TRBD1,TRBJ1-1,NA,TGTGCCAGTAAGCAGGGGGCGAACACTGAAGCTTTCTTT,CASKQGANTEAFF
TRBV5-4,16,TRBD2,TRBJ2-7,NA,TGTGCCAGCAGCTTGGGAGGTAGCGGGAGGGCCAACGAGCAGTACTTC,CASSLGGSGRANEQYF
TRBV7-2,14,NA,TRBJ1-2,NA,TGTGCCAGCAGCTTAGAGGGGGTCGCCTATGGCTACACCTTC,CASSLEGVAYGYTF
TRBV6-5,12,NA,TRBJ2-7,NA,TGTGCCAGCAGTTACTCAGGACACGAGCAGTACTTC,CASSYSGHEQYF
TRBV6-6,11,TRBD2,TRBJ2-5,once,TGTGCCAGCAGCCCTCCGGGGGGATTGTACTTC,CASSPPGGLYF
TRBV2,15,TRBD1,TRBJ2-3,NA,TGTGCCAGCAAAGAGACAGGGATTGGTAGAGATACGCAGTATTTT,CASKETGIGRDTQYF
TRBV5-5,13,NA,TRBJ1-5,NA,TGTGCCAGCAGTTGGGGGGGAAATCAGCCCCAGCATTTT,CASSWGGNQPQHF
TRBV7-3,13,NA,TRBJ1-1,NA,TGTGCCAGCAGCCGCACAGGGAACACTGAAGCTTTCTTT,CASSRTGNTEAFF
TRBV29-1,15,TRBD2,TRBJ2-1,NA,TGCAGCGTTTTTACTAGCGGGAGTATATACAATGAGCAGTTCTTC,CSVFTSGSIYNEQFF
TRBV5-1,14,NA,TRBJ2-7,NA,TGCGCCAGCAGCTCGGGTGAAACAGGGAACGAGCAGTACTTC,CASSSGETGNEQYF
TRBV4-3,15,TRBD1,TRBJ1-6,once,TGCGCCAGCAGCCAAGACGGGACAGATAATTCACCCCTCCACTTT,CASSQDGTDNSPLHF
TRBV28,21,NA,TRBJ2-1,NA,TGTGCCAGCAGTTTAGTGGGTACCGGGACATCGACTAGTGGGTCCTACAATGAGCAGTTCTTC,CASSLVGTGTSTSGSYNEQFF